A selection of T cell receptor beta chains follows, all from one sample in a study of Ad26.COV2.S vaccination and SARS-CoV-2 variants. Sequencing was performed with immunoSEQ multiplex PCR; in TCRdb, only in-frame clones are kept and a portion is missing. Counted here are under 500,000 clones, roughly 90% occurring once; the ten biggest clones make up less than 2%. The source was peripheral blood, collected in a trial of Ad26.COV2.S vaccine versus placebo. The receptors here all came from a person aged 18 to 59 who received the Ad26.COV2.S COVID-19 vaccine or a placebo. Each CDR3 is given with its conserved first and last residue. The D gene is left open where the match is weak. Size tells how often a clone was seen (once, few, many) or the class of an expanded clone, and some rows leave it out.

-,TRBJ2-3,14,-,TRBV2,TGTGCCAGCAGTGAATCGGCGGTAGTAGATACGCAGTATTTT,CASSESAVVDTQYF
TRBD2,TRBJ2-7,16,-,TRBV7-2,TGTGCCAGCAGGTTTAGCGGGGTGGACAGCTCCTACGAGCAGTACTTC,CASRFSGVDSSYEQYF
TRBD2,TRBJ2-3,15,-,TRBV27,TGTGCCAGCAGTTTATTAGCGGGGGGGCCAGATACGCAGTATTTT,CASSLLAGGPDTQYF
-,TRBJ2-1,16,-,TRBV7-9,TGTGCCAGCAGTCCCGCCGACCCAAGCTCCTACAATGAGCAGTTCTTC,CASSPADPSSYNEQFF
-,TRBJ1-1,13,once,TRBV6-2/TRBV6-3,TGTGCCAGCAGTCTAGGCGGCGTCACTGAAGCTTTCTTT,CASSLGGVTEAFF
-,TRBJ1-2,13,-,TRBV29-1,TGCAGCGTTGAAGAAGGGTATACCTATGGCTACACCTTC,CSVEEGYTYGYTF
-,TRBJ2-1,21,-,TRBV27,TGTGCCAGCAGTTCCATCGACGGTACATACCGAACCGTTGATCCCTACAATGAGCAGTTCTTC,CASSSIDGTYRTVDPYNEQFF
-,TRBJ2-1,15,-,TRBV5-4,TGTGCCAGCAGCTTGCGAGGGGGTAGCCACAATGAGCAGTTCTTC,CASSLRGGSHNEQFF
-,TRBJ2-1,14,-,TRBV5-1,TGCGCCAGCAGCTTGTGGTCCCTAGGCGATGAGCAGTTCTTC,CASSLWSLGDEQFF
-,TRBJ1-5,14,-,TRBV30,TGTGCCTGGAGTGCACTGGACGTGAAGGTCCCCCAGCATTTT,CAWSALDVKVPQHF
TRBD1,TRBJ2-7,15,-,TRBV5-4,TGTGCCAGCAGCTTGGCCGGGACAGGGGTATACGAGCAGTACTTC,CASSLAGTGVYEQYF
-,TRBJ2-2,16,-,TRBV7-8,TGTGCCAGCAGCTTTTCCCCCATAACATACACCGGGGAGCTGTTTTTT,CASSFSPITYTGELFF
-,TRBJ1-6,16,once,TRBV6-5,TGTGCCAGCAGTTACTCAGCAGGGAGCGGCAATTCACCCCTCCACTTT,CASSYSAGSGNSPLHF
-,TRBJ2-5,16,-,TRBV10-1,TGCGCCAGCAGTGAGGGAGGTTTTGGCAGCCAAGAGACCCAGTACTTC,CASSEGGFGSQETQYF
TRBD1,TRBJ2-5,13,-,TRBV19,TGTGCCAGTAGCGACAGGGCCCAAGAGACCCAGTACTTC,CASSDRAQETQYF
TRBD2,TRBJ2-3,17,-,TRBV9,TGTGCCAGCAGCGCAGGGGCTAGCGGGGGGGCGACAGATACGCAGTATTTT,CASSAGASGGATDTQYF
-,TRBJ2-4,16,-,TRBV3-1/TRBV3-2,TGTGCCAGCAGCCAGGTGGCAGGGTGGTTCAAAAACATTCAGTACTTC,CASSQVAGWFKNIQYF
TRBD1,TRBJ1-2,16,-,TRBV6-1,TGTGCCAGCAGTGAAATAATCCGGGACAGGGTGTATGGCTACACCTTC,CASSEIIRDRVYGYTF
-,TRBJ1-2,15,-,TRBV5-1,TGCGCCAGCAGCCCGGCTTCGGGCCCTTCGGGCGGCTACACCTTC,CASSPASGPSGGYTF
-,TRBJ2-1,15,-,TRBV5-1,TGCGCCAGCAGCCCACCGGCGGGGCTAGATGGTGAGCAGTTCTTC,CASSPPAGLDGEQFF
-,TRBJ2-5,16,-,TRBV6-2/TRBV6-3,TGTGCCAGCAGTTACAATAACCCGAGAGGTGGGCGGACCCAGTACTTC,CASSYNNPRGGRTQYF
-,TRBJ1-2,15,-,TRBV6-2/TRBV6-3,TGTGCCAGCAGTCCGCCCTGGGGAAGACTCTATGGCTACACCTTC,CASSPPWGRLYGYTF
TRBD2,TRBJ2-2,11,-,TRBV24-1,TGTGCCACCACGGGGGGCGGGGAGCTGTTTTTT,CATTGGGELFF
-,TRBJ1-1,13,-,TRBV12-3/TRBV12-4,TGTGCCAGCAGTCGGACAGAGAACACTGAAGCTTTCTTT,CASSRTENTEAFF
-,TRBJ1-1,16,-,TRBV18,TGTGCCAGCTCACTCCTGGACAGTCTCATGAACACTGAAGCTTTCTTT,CASSLLDSLMNTEAFF
TRBD2,TRBJ2-5,15,-,TRBV29-1,TGCAGCGTTTCTGGCGGGGGAGGGTCGGAAGAGACCCAGTACTTC,CSVSGGGGSEETQYF
-,TRBJ1-1,14,-,TRBV5-1,TGCGCCAGCAGCCCGGGGGGGCAGGGACTAAGGGCTTTCTTT,CASSPGGQGLRAFF
-,TRBJ2-7,14,-,TRBV7-2,TGTGCCAGCAGCTTAGGGGGGCACGCCTACGAGCAGTACTTC,CASSLGGHAYEQYF